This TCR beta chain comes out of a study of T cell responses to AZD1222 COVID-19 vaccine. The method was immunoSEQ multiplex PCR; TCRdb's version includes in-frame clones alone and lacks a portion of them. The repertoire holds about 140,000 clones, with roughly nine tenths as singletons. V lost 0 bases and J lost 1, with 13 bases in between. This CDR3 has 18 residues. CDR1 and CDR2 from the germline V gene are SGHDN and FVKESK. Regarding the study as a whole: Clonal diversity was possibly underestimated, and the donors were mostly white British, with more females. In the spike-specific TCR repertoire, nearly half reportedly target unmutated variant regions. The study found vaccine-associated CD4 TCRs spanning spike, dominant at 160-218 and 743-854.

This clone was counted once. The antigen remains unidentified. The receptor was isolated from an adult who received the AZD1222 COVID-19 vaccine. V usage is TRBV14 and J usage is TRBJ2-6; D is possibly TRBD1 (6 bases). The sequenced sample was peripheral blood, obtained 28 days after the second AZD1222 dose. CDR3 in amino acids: CASSQEAGVGSGANVLTF. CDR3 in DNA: TGTGCCAGCAGCCAAGAGGCAGGGGTTGGGTCTGGGGCCAACGTCCTGACTTTC.